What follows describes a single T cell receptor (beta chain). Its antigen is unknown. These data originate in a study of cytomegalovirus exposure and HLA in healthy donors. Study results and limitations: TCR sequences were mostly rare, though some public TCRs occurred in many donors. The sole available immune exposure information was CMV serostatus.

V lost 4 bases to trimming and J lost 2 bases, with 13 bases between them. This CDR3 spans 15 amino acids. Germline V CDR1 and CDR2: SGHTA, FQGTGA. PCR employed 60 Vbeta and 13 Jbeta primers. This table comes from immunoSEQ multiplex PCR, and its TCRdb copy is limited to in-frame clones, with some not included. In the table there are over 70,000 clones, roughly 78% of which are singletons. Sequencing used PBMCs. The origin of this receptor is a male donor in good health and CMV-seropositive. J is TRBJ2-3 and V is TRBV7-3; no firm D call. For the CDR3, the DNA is TGTGCCAGCAGCTCCGTTCTTGGGCCCACAGATACGCAGTATTTT. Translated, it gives CASSSVLGPTDTQYF.